These 30 T cell receptor beta chains came from one sample sequenced in a study of T cell responses to AZD1222 COVID-19 vaccine listed by TCRdb under 2021. The sample's time point label, in plain terms: about 28 days (+/-7) after the second vaccine dose. The library relied on the immunoSEQ multiplex PCR assay. Sourced from immuneACCESS, this table was stored by TCRdb with only in-frame sequences that have V and J called. A share of the clones is absent; for the studies checked, an unresolved V gene accounts for under half, and the remainder has no known explanation. For this sample the table gives 27,000 or so clones, of which around 93% were detected only once. The ten largest make up about 8.1% of the sample. Material: peripheral blood, obtained 28 days after the second AZD1222 dose. These receptors all stem from an adult who received the AZD1222 COVID-19 vaccine.

DNA for the CDR3: TGTGCCATCAATGAAGGGCTGCAGTATGGCTACACCTTC. Protein: CAINEGLQYGYTF. The chain employs TRBV10-3 and TRBJ1-2, with no clear D. Germline assignment: CDR1 ENHRY and CDR2 SYGVKD. V lost 7 bases and J lost 5, with 14 bases in between. The CDR3 extends over 13 amino acids.

The CDR3 nucleotides are TGCGCCAGCAGCCCCGGGGAGGGGACTACTAATCAGCCCCAGCATTTT. Translation gives CASSPGEGTTNQPQHF. The chain couples TRBV5-1 to TRBJ1-5; a weak D match, TRBD1 (5 bases). The germline V and J ends were trimmed by 4 bases and 4 bases, with 18 bases remaining between them. The germline V gene has CDR1 SGHRS and CDR2 YFSETQ. The CDR3 is 16 amino acids. Together with reference TRBV5-1 and TRBJ1-5, the CDR3 gives the full variable domain: KAGVTQTPRYLIKTRGQQVTLSCSPISGHRSVSWYQQTPGQGLQFLFEYFSETQRNKGNFPGRFSGRQFSNSRSEMNVSTLELGDSALYLCASSPGEGTTNQPQHFGDGTRLSIL.

The chain joins TRBV3-1 (or the pseudogene TRBV3-2) to TRBJ1-6, with D possibly TRBD1 on 6 matching bases. The germline V gene encodes CDR1 LGHDT and CDR2 YNNKEL (reference sequence). The CDR3 sequence is 18 residues long. Trimming removed 3 bases from V and 3 bases from J, with 18 bases in between. The CDR3 DNA is TGTGCCAGCAGCCATGACCGGACAGCCCAAGGCTATAATTCACCCCTCCACTTT. It encodes CASSHDRTAQGYNSPLHF.

The V call is TRBV29-1, the J call TRBJ1-4; D remains unclear. In germline, CDR1 is SQVTM, CDR2 ANQGSEA. CDR3 size: 13 residues. The V and J ends lost 4 bases and 1 base respectively, with 7 bases between them. The CDR3 protein is CSVGYRTNEKLFF. Here the CDR3 DNA reads TGCAGCGTTGGGTACAGAACTAATGAAAAACTGTTTTTT.

The rearrangement joins TRBV4-1 to TRBJ1-2; 7 bases match TRBD1. The CDR3 contains 14 residues. Germline loops: CDR1 MGHRA, CDR2 YSYEKL. J lost 4 bases, V lost 2 bases, and 4 bases had no gene match. In DNA, the CDR3 is TGCGCCAGCAGCCAAATACAGGGGATCTATGGCTACACCTTC. Its protein product is CASSQIQGIYGYTF.

Here the CDR3 DNA reads TGTGCCAGCTCTATCACGGGCTCCTACGAGCAGTACTTC. It yields the protein CASSITGSYEQYF. The gene calls are TRBV6-5 and TRBJ2-7; D uncertain. CDR3 length: 13 amino acids. Trimming removed 8 bases from V and 0 bases from J, with 11 bases in between. Per the germline V gene, CDR1 is MNHEY and CDR2 is SVGAGI.

The rearrangement links TRBV2 to TRBJ1-3; D gene uncertain. CDR1 and CDR2 (germline): SNHLY, FYNNEI. Trimming removed 7 bases from V and 3 bases from J, with 13 bases in between. This CDR3 region has 14 residues. The CDR3 spells CASKADRFGNTIYF. CDR3 in DNA: TGTGCCAGCAAGGCGGATAGGTTTGGAAACACCATATATTTT.

J is TRBJ1-1 and V is TRBV7-8, with a weak D call TRBD1 (5 bases). V was clipped by 5 bases and J by 1 base, with 8 bases between them. The length of the CDR3 is 13 residues. Germline CDR1 and CDR2: SGHVS and FQNEAQ. The CDR3 loop is CASSATGNTEAFF. CDR3 DNA sequence: TGTGCCAGCAGCGCAACAGGGAACACTGAAGCTTTCTTT.

This clone was detected only a few times. This sequence joins TRBV5-1 and TRBJ1-4; 7 bases match TRBD1. Germline CDR1 is SGHRS and CDR2 is YFSETQ. The J segment lost 6 bases and the V segment lost 4 bases, leaving 18 bases of the junction unmatched. The CDR3 runs to 18 residues. The CDR3 DNA reads TGCGCCAGCAGCCCCGGCCCCTGGTCGAGGGGGCGGGATGAAAAACTGTTTTTT. This translates into CASSPGPWSRGRDEKLFF.

The chain has TRBV14 and TRBJ2-1; 11 positions agree with TRBD2. The germline V gene encodes CDR1 SGHDN and CDR2 FVKESK. This CDR3 is 15 amino acids long. The junction had 5 bases not matched to a gene; V was cut back by 1 base and J by 9 bases. CDR3: CASSQVGLAGGEQFF. The DNA of the CDR3 is TGTGCCAGCAGCCAAGTGGGGCTAGCGGGGGGTGAGCAGTTCTTC.

This chain connects TRBV5-4 to TRBJ2-7, with D unclear. Germline V gene sequence: CDR1 SGHNT, CDR2 YYREEE (reference sequence). V shed 4 bases and J shed 3 bases, with 14 bases lying between them. This CDR3 has 14 amino acids. CDR3 sequence reads: CASSPFSRDYEQYF. In DNA form, the CDR3 reads TGTGCCAGCAGCCCTTTCTCTAGAGACTACGAGCAGTACTTC.

This clone was seen a single time. The J gene is TRBJ2-2, the V gene TRBV28, with D perhaps assigned TRBD1 or TRBD2 (5 bases each). The V gene's germline CDR1 is MDHEN and CDR2 SYDVKM. Trimming took 4 bases from V and 4 from J, leaving 10 bases between them. The CDR3 is made up of 14 amino acids. CDR3: CASSSGTITGELFF. The DNA of the CDR3 is TGTGCCAGCAGTTCCGGGACCATCACCGGGGAGCTGTTTTTT.

V usage is TRBV7-2 and J usage is TRBJ1-1, with 7 bases fitting TRBD1. V shed 5 bases, J shed 0 bases, and the junction held 3 bases outside the gene matches. The CDR3 loop spans 14 amino acids. Germline-derived CDR1 and CDR2 are SGHTA and FQGNSA. The CDR3 DNA sequence: TGTGCCAGCAGCCAGGGACAGATGAACACTGAAGCTTTCTTT. Its translation is CASSQGQMNTEAFF.

This clone has a handful of counts. A read error may produce the germline difference seen at one junction end. The chain recombines TRBV7-7 with TRBJ2-2; D tentatively fits TRBD1 or TRBD2 (6 bases each). Looked up from germline, CDR1 is SSHAT and CDR2 is FNYEAQ (reference sequence). The CDR3 runs to 16 residues. The CDR3 DNA follows: TGTGCTAGCAGCACCGGGGGCACCTCGAACACCGGGGAGCTGTTTTTT. Protein: CASSTGGTSNTGELFF.

The chain has TRBV7-9 and TRBJ2-5, with TRBD1 identical over 11 bases. The CDR3 spans 15 residues. Per germline, CDR1 SEHNR and CDR2 FQNEAQ (reference sequence). Germline trimming cut 4 bases from V and 5 bases from J; bases unmatched to any gene: 6. The CDR3 loop is CASSSGQGAGETQYF. The CDR3 DNA reads TGTGCCAGCAGCTCCGGACAGGGGGCCGGTGAGACCCAGTACTTC. Together with reference TRBV7-9 and TRBJ2-5, the CDR3 gives the full variable domain: DTGVSQNPRHKITKRGQNVTFRCDPISEHNRLYWYRQTLGQGPEFLTYFQNEAQLEKSRLLSDRFSAERPKGSFSTLEIQRTEQGDSAMYLCASSSGQGAGETQYFGPGTRLLVL.

V and J are TRBV5-6 and TRBJ2-7; D not resolved. The CDR3 totals 12 residues. Germline V gives CDR1 SGHDT, CDR2 YYEEEE. Trimming took 0 bases from V and 0 from J, leaving 1 base between them. The CDR3 loop reads CASSLASYEQYF. The CDR3 DNA reads as TGTGCCAGCAGCTTGGCCTCCTACGAGCAGTACTTC.

This chain connects TRBV19 to TRBJ2-2; TRBD1 aligns across 12 bases. The CDR3 has 16 residues. The J segment lost 6 bases and the V segment lost 4 bases, leaving 6 bases of the junction unmatched. CDR1 is LNHDA, CDR2 SQIVND, per germline (reference sequence). The DNA for the CDR3 is TGTGCCAGTAGTACAGGGGGACAGGGGGCTCCCGGGGAGCTGTTTTTT. Translating it yields CASSTGGQGAPGELFF.

This clone was seen more than once but under ten times. CDR3 bases: TGTGCCAGCAGCATGGACTCTGGAAACACCATATATTTT. Protein: CASSMDSGNTIYF. The V gene is TRBV7-8, the J gene TRBJ1-3; D is undetermined. CDR3 size: 13 residues. Trimming shortened V by 5 bases and J by 0 bases, and 5 bases separated the two germline ends. In germline, CDR1 is SGHVS, CDR2 FQNEAQ.

J is TRBJ1-6 and V is TRBV19, with 7 bases matching TRBD1. The CDR3 runs to 14 residues. CDR1 LNHDA and CDR2 SQIVND come from the germline V gene (reference sequence). The junction had 13 bases not matched to a gene; V was cut back by 10 bases and J by 10 bases. For the CDR3, the DNA is TGTGCCACTACCAATCAGGGGGAAGTATCACCCCTCCACTTT. The encoded protein is CATTNQGEVSPLHF.

The CDR3 protein is CASREGQNYGYTF. The CDR3 DNA follows: TGTGCCAGCAGGGAGGGACAGAACTATGGCTACACCTTC. The V gene is TRBV12-3 or TRBV12-4, the J gene TRBJ1-2; 7 nucleotides align to TRBD1. The length of the CDR3 is 13 residues. The ends lost 6 bases at V and 2 bases at J; junction bases unmatched: 3.

V is TRBV7-3 and J is TRBJ2-5; D is possibly TRBD1 or TRBD2 (6 bases each). Trimming removed 4 bases at V and 9 bases at J, with 12 bases between. The germline CDR1 and CDR2 sequences are SGHTA and FQGTGA. The CDR3 totals 12 residues. In nucleotides, the CDR3 is TGTGCCAGCAGCTCACTGGAGGGGGCCCAGTACTTC. This codes for CASSSLEGAQYF.

The rearrangement uses TRBV6-2 or TRBV6-3 and TRBJ2-1, with 8 bases that match TRBD1. This CDR3 has 17 residues. The ends lost 6 bases at V and 4 bases at J; junction bases unmatched: 14. Germline-derived CDR1 and CDR2 are MNHEY and SVGEGT. The CDR3 region is CASSDPTGVGQYNEQFF. The DNA for the CDR3 is TGTGCCAGCAGCGACCCGACAGGGGTCGGGCAATACAATGAGCAGTTCTTC.

The V gene is TRBV4-2, the J gene TRBJ1-4; D might be TRBD1 (6 bases). This CDR3 comprises 15 residues. Trimming removed 0 bases from V and 7 bases from J, with 12 bases in between. Germline V gene data show CDR1 as LGHNA and CDR2 as YNFKEQ. DNA of the CDR3: TGTGCCAGCAGCCAAGAAGCCGGGGGCTCTGAAAAACTGTTTTTT. Residues: CASSQEAGGSEKLFF.

V gene TRBV24-1 combines with J gene TRBJ1-5; 10 bases align to TRBD1. The CDR3 extends over 14 amino acids. The germline CDR1 and CDR2 sequences are KGHDR and SFDVKD. The V gene end was trimmed by 9 bases and the J gene end by 2 bases; junction bases not matched to a gene: 3. The DNA for the CDR3 is TGTGCCACCTCCGGGACAGGGGGCAATCAGCCCCAGCATTTT. This sequence encodes CATSGTGGNQPQHF.

The chain recombines TRBV6-1 with TRBJ1-5; TRBD1 matches 7 bases. Losses at the gene ends were 1 base for V and 6 bases for J; bases not matched to a gene: 3. CDR1 is MNHNS and CDR2 is SASEGT in the germline V gene. CDR3 length equals 14 residues. The CDR3 spells CASSEGTGVQPQHF. CDR3 in DNA: TGTGCCAGCAGTGAAGGTACAGGGGTTCAGCCCCAGCATTTT.

The chain carries TRBV6-5 and TRBJ2-7, with 7 bases fitting TRBD1. Germline lookup yields CDR1 MNHEY and CDR2 SVGAGI. V was clipped by 0 bases and J by 3 bases; unmatched bases: 5. The CDR3 contains 15 residues. As DNA, the CDR3 is TGTGCCAGCAGTTACTCGAGAGGGGGCATCTACGAGCAGTACTTC. Its translation: CASSYSRGGIYEQYF.

This chain uses TRBV30 with TRBJ1-3, with D perhaps matching TRBD1 (5 bases). CDR1 is GTSNPN, CDR2 SVGIG, per germline (reference sequence). Between the trimmed V and J ends, which lost 4 bases and 0 bases, there was a span of 13 bases. There are 15 residues in the CDR3. The DNA for the CDR3 is TGTGCCTGGAATTGGAGGGGTAGCTCTGGAAACACCATATATTTT. It translates to CAWNWRGSSGNTIYF. Full variable domain (rest looked up from reference TRBV30 and TRBJ1-3): SQTIHQWPATLVQPVGSPLSLECTVEGTSNPNLYWYRQAAGRGLQLLFYSVGIGQISSEVPQNLSASRPQDRQFILSSKKLLLSDSGFYLCAWNWRGSSGNTIYFGEGSWLTVV.

This clone has just one count. This chain joins TRBV6-4 and TRBJ2-3; 8 nucleotides line up with TRBD2. The trim removed 6 bases at V and 5 bases at J, leaving 16 bases unmatched. The CDR3 totals 17 residues. Germline-derived CDR1 and CDR2 are MRHNA and SNTAGT. CDR3 sequence reads: CASSPGVREGELDTQYF. CDR3 nucleotides: TGTGCCAGCAGCCCTGGGGTCCGGGAGGGCGAGCTAGATACGCAGTATTTT.

V and J are TRBV19 and TRBJ2-3; tentative D call: TRBD2 (5 bases). Germline loops: CDR1 LNHDA, CDR2 SQIVND (reference sequence). Trimming took off 1 base at V and 0 bases at J, with 11 bases between the two ends. The CDR3 runs 16 residues. CDR3 DNA: TGTGCCAGTAGTATAGGAGCGGAAACTAGCACAGATACGCAGTATTTT. It is translated as CASSIGAETSTDTQYF.

This clone was seen only once. The chain employs TRBV29-1 and TRBJ2-7; D ambiguous. The V gene lost 4 bases and the J gene lost 2 bases, with 12 bases spanning the gap. CDR3 length equals 13 residues. The germline gives CDR1 SQVTM, CDR2 ANQGSEA. CDR3 DNA: TGCAGCGTTGCTGGCGCATCTACCTACGAGCAGTACTTC. Residues: CSVAGASTYEQYF.